Presented here are 20 T cell receptor beta chains from one specimen sequenced in a study of T cell changes during pregnancy in multiple sclerosis. Some clones are missing from TCRdb's copy, which holds only in-frame ones; the method was immunoSEQ multiplex PCR. This sample has tens of thousands of clones, with around 92% found just once. The specimen comprised peripheral blood, sampled in the first trimester of pregnancy. The source is a female donor with multiple sclerosis, enrolled in a pregnancy study.

The chain joins TRBV27 to TRBJ2-7; TRBD2 aligns across 13 bases. With V trimmed by 4 bases and J by 5 bases, 11 bases remained unmatched. Germline V gene sequence: CDR1 MNHEY, CDR2 SMNVEV (reference sequence). The CDR3 has 17 residues. CDR3 sequence (DNA): TGTGCCAGCAGTTCCCGGACTAGCGGGAGAGGGCTTGACGAGCAGTACTTC. It yields the protein CASSSRTSGRGLDEQYF.

This clone has only a few counts. The chain links TRBV4-2 to TRBJ2-2, with 7 bases identical to TRBD2. Germline loops: CDR1 LGHNA, CDR2 YNFKEQ. This CDR3 contains 15 residues. V lost 4 bases, J lost 4 bases, and 6 bases stayed unmatched. The DNA of the CDR3 is TGTGCCAGCAGCCCCGCGGGAGACCTCACCGGGGAGCTGTTTTTT. Translated: CASSPAGDLTGELFF.

CDR3: CASSLGHANYGYTF. In DNA form, the CDR3 reads TGTGCCAGCAGCTTAGGACACGCTAACTATGGCTACACCTTC. V and J are TRBV7-8 and TRBJ1-2, with D uncertain. This CDR3 is built from 14 residues. Germline V lookup: CDR1 SGHVS, CDR2 FQNEAQ. The ends were cut back, 1 base at V and 0 bases at J, with 6 bases in the middle.

This clone appeared a single time. This chain links TRBV19 with TRBJ1-2; TRBD1 is a possible D gene (5 bases). The germline CDR1 and CDR2 sequences are LNHDA and SQIVND (reference sequence). V dropped 3 bases and J dropped 4 bases, with 18 bases sitting between them. The CDR3 has 16 amino acids. The CDR3 bases are TGTGCCAGTAGTATCTTCAAACAGGCCACAGCCTATGGCTACACCTTC. The encoded protein is CASSIFKQATAYGYTF.

The V call is TRBV29-1, the J call TRBJ2-1; 9 bases match TRBD2. The length of the CDR3 is 14 residues. J lost 8 bases, V lost 5 bases, and 10 bases had no gene match. Germline V gene data show CDR1 as SQVTM and CDR2 as ANQGSEA. For the CDR3, the DNA is TGCAGCGTTTTCCTAGCGGGAATCGCCTATGAGCAGTTCTTC. It is translated as CSVFLAGIAYEQFF.

The V gene is TRBV13, the J gene TRBJ2-2, with TRBD2 matching over 7 bases. This CDR3 has 17 residues. Trimming at V came to 5 bases and at J to 5 bases, leaving 14 bases not matched to a gene. Germline-derived CDR1 and CDR2 are PRHDT and FYEKMQ (reference sequence). CDR3 DNA: TGTGCCAGCAGCCCCGTGGGGAGGGACTTGGGAACCGGGGAGCTGTTTTTT. Translating it yields CASSPVGRDLGTGELFF. Supplemented by reference TRBV13 and TRBJ2-2, the full variable domain reads AAGVIQSPRHLIKEKRETATLKCYPIPRHDTVYWYQQGPGQDPQFLISFYEKMQSDKGSIPDRFSAQQFSDYHSELNMSSLELGDSALYFCASSPVGRDLGTGELFFGEGSRLTVL.

The chain joins TRBV6-5 to TRBJ2-2, with D perhaps matching TRBD2 (6 bases). Germline CDR1 is MNHEY and CDR2 is SVGAGI. V was trimmed by 2 bases and J by 8 bases, leaving 6 bases between them. The CDR3 runs 12 residues. CDR3 region: CASSYAGGELFF. The CDR3 DNA reads TGTGCCAGCAGTTACGCGGGAGGGGAGCTGTTTTTT.

V is TRBV6-6 and J is TRBJ2-1; TRBD1 is a possible D gene (6 bases). Trimming took 7 bases from V and 9 from J, leaving 25 bases between them. Germline V gene lookup returns CDR1 MNHNY and CDR2 SVGAGI (reference sequence). The CDR3 covers 16 residues. This chain's CDR3 is CASNPTGQSWGPEQFF. DNA of the CDR3: TGTGCCAGCAACCCCACCGGACAGTCCTGGGGTCCTGAGCAGTTCTTC.

This clone was detected once. Additional DNA sequences in this sample encode the identical CDR3. This sequence joins TRBV7-6 and TRBJ2-1; TRBD2 agrees at 10 bases. The CDR3 is made up of 15 amino acids. The J segment lost 3 bases and the V segment lost 1 base, leaving 0 bases of the junction unmatched. The germline CDR1 and CDR2 sequences are SGHVS and FNYEAQ. The CDR3 sequence is CASSLGTSGYNEQFF. The CDR3 nucleotides read TGTGCCAGCAGCTTAGGGACTAGCGGCTACAATGAGCAGTTCTTC.

On this clone itself: A read error may produce the germline difference seen at one junction end. The chain links TRBV7-7 to TRBJ2-7; possible D gene TRBD2, 6 bases. The CDR3 spans 13 residues. Germline V gene sequence: CDR1 SSHAT, CDR2 FNYEAQ (reference sequence). The CDR3 region has the DNA TGTGCTAGCAGCGCCGGAGGGGCGTACGAGCAGTACTTC. This encodes CASSAGGAYEQYF. Full variable domain (remainder filled in from reference TRBV7-7 and TRBJ2-7): GAGVSQSPRYKVTKRGQDVTLRCDPISSHATLYWYQQALGQGPEFLTYFNYEAQPDKSGLPSDRFSAERPEGSISTLTIQRTEQRDSAMYRCASSAGGAYEQYFGPGTRLTVT.

The chain uses TRBV11-2 and TRBJ2-5; D gene unclear. V gave up 10 bases and J gave up 0 bases, with 15 bases separating them. Germline lookup yields CDR1 SGHAT and CDR2 FQNNGV. There are 14 residues in the CDR3. CDR3 residues: CATRKLSDQETQYF. The CDR3 region has the DNA TGTGCCACAAGGAAACTATCCGACCAAGAGACCCAGTACTTC.

The chain carries TRBV29-1 and TRBJ2-7; TRBD2 matches 11 bases. The CDR3 runs 15 residues. The V and J ends lost 5 bases and 3 bases, in that order; junction bases with no gene match: 9. From germline, CDR1 is SQVTM and CDR2 ANQGSEA. The CDR3 here is CSVTTTSGTIYEQYF. As DNA, the CDR3 is TGCAGCGTTACAACGACTAGCGGGACTATCTACGAGCAGTACTTC.

The gene calls are TRBV5-1 and TRBJ1-3; D may be TRBD1 (5 bases). Germline V gives CDR1 SGHRS, CDR2 YFSETQ. This CDR3 has 16 residues. Trimming shortened V by 1 base and J by 0 bases, and 11 bases separated the two germline ends. CDR3 protein: CASSLSPGRSGNTIYF. Here the CDR3 DNA reads TGCGCCAGCAGCTTGAGTCCAGGGCGCTCTGGAAACACCATATATTTT.

This chain links TRBV18 with TRBJ2-7, with 15 bases that match TRBD2. Trimming took 5 bases from V and 5 from J; bases not matched to a gene: 4. The CDR3 length is 15 residues. Germline V gene lookup returns CDR1 KGHSH and CDR2 LQKENI. CDR3 bases: TGTGCCAGCTCAAGAGGGACTAGCGGGAGGAACGAGCAGTACTTC. The encoded protein is CASSRGTSGRNEQYF.

This sequence joins TRBV7-2 and TRBJ2-7, with TRBD1 identical over 9 bases. Trimming cost V 0 bases and J 5 bases; bases outside gene matches: 5. CDR3 size: 15 residues. The V gene's germline CDR1 is SGHTA and CDR2 FQGNSA. The DNA for the CDR3 is TGTGCCAGCAGCTTAGCGGGACAGGGTGTCCACGAGCAGTACTTC. Translation gives CASSLAGQGVHEQYF.

The table lists this clone with a count of one. CDR3 protein: CASRRTSGASSSYEQYF. The CDR3, as DNA: TGTGCCAGCAGAAGGACTAGCGGGGCCTCTAGCTCCTACGAGCAGTACTTC. The rearrangement links TRBV2 to TRBJ2-7; 12 bases are shared with TRBD2. Unmatched junction bases numbered 9, after V lost 6 bases and J lost 0 bases. The CDR3 loop spans 17 amino acids. Germline V CDR1 and CDR2: SNHLY, FYNNEI.

The chain is built from TRBV19 and TRBJ2-1; 9 bases match TRBD2. Germline trimming cut 4 bases from V and 5 bases from J; bases unmatched to any gene: 9. Germline assignment: CDR1 LNHDA and CDR2 SQIVND (reference sequence). CDR3 length: 16 residues. Written as DNA, the CDR3 is TGTGCCAGTAGTAGCCCCGGACTAGCGACTAACAATGAGCAGTTCTTC. It is translated as CASSSPGLATNNEQFF. Complete variable domain (other parts from reference TRBV19 and TRBJ2-1): DGGITQSPKYLFRKEGQNVTLSCEQNLNHDAMYWYRQDPGQGLRLIYYSQIVNDFQKGDIAEGYSVSREKKESFPLTVTSAQKNPTAFYLCASSSPGLATNNEQFFGPGTRLTVL.

V gene TRBV19 combines with J gene TRBJ1-2, with unresolved D. V was cut by 3 bases and J by 4 bases, with 15 bases left in between. CDR3 length: 15 residues. Germline CDR1 LNHDA, CDR2 SQIVND (reference sequence). CDR3 sequence reads: CASSIYPGRGYGYTF. In DNA, the CDR3 is TGTGCCAGTAGTATTTATCCAGGCCGGGGCTATGGCTACACCTTC.

The chain is built from TRBV4-3 and TRBJ2-4; unclear D gene. With 2 bases removed from V and 0 bases from J, the gap between germline ends came to 17 bases. CDR1 is LGHNA, CDR2 YSLEER, per germline. The CDR3 length is 18 residues. The CDR3 DNA reads as TGCGCCAGCAGCCAAAGGCTCGACGCACTACTAGCCAAAAACATTCAGTACTTC. It encodes CASSQRLDALLAKNIQYF.

The DNA of the CDR3 is TGTGCCAGCAGCTTAGGAACTAGCGGGAGGAGGGGGACCCAGTACTTC. Translation: CASSLGTSGRRGTQYF. The chain couples TRBV11-2 to TRBJ2-5, with 12 positions matching TRBD2. V dropped 1 base and J dropped 7; count of bases not matched to a gene: 7. The CDR3 is 16 residues long. Per germline, CDR1 SGHAT and CDR2 FQNNGV. The whole variable domain, remainder taken from reference TRBV11-2 and TRBJ2-5, is EAGVAQSPRYKIIEKRQSVAFWCNPISGHATLYWYQQILGQGPKLLIQFQNNGVVDDSQLPKDRFSAERLKGVDSTLKIQPAKLEDSAVYLCASSLGTSGRRGTQYFGPGTRLLVL.